The T cell receptor beta chain described here comes from a study of post-analysis software for immune sequencing data. General study points: In patients, about five TRBV segments were more frequent than in controls, with TRBV5-6, TRBV5-1 and TRBV20-1 among them.

Concerning this clonotype itself: Its specificity is not known.

The TCR beta cDNA libraries contained unique molecular identifiers. Around 500,000 cDNA molecules were obtained per 1 to 10 million input T cells. TCRdb re-called the PCR reads through MiXCR, storing one row per CDR3 protein. This table has approximately 770,000 distinct CDR3 sequences, approximately 44% appearing once. The CDR3 has 13 amino acids. From germline, CDR1 is ENHRY and CDR2 SYGVKD. Deletions cut 3 bases from V and 1 base from J, with 6 bases between. This TCR was recovered from a girl between 5 and 17 years old with multiple sclerosis. The chain employs TRBV10-3 and TRBJ1-2; no clear D. Sequencing was carried out using blood. CDR3 sequence (DNA): TGTGCCATCAGTGAAAAGAGTAACTATGGCTACACCTTC. Translating gives CAISEKSNYGYTF.